This T cell receptor (beta chain) was recorded in a study of blood T cells in healthy people across ages (dated by TCRdb to the mid-2010s). About the study as a whole: In model experiments, roughly one uniquely barcoded TCR beta cDNA molecule per two T cells was captured by template switching. The study measured age-related changes in TCR beta repertoire diversity using deep sequencing normalized with unique cDNA molecular identifiers. Four age groups were formed from the donors: young (average approximately 15 years), middle-aged (approximately 39), aged (over 55) and long-lived (approximately 80). Donors of different ages were randomly distributed across sequencing lanes to avoid experimental bias. For two donors (one aged 18 to 29 and one aged 80 or older), the study analyzed two additional independent replicas of 1 million unique cDNA reads from the same blood draw. Paper-wide results and their limitations: Estimates of total diversity based on one million sequenced T cells were regarded as lower bounds and as underestimates. The CMV infection status of donors was not known, potentially confounding age-related changes in expanded clonotypes. As age increased, observed TCR beta diversity per million T cells dropped in a roughly linear way, and a significant reduction was already evident by age 40. Compared with the aged group, the long-lived group had more naive CD4+ T cells, fewer expanded clones and increased TCR diversity, suggesting age selection. There was a strong correlation between observed TCR beta diversity and the percentage of naive T cells measured by flow cytometry. Because profiling used bulk unsorted PBMCs, naive and antigen-experienced compartments could not be compared conclusively.

Donors were about 36 systemically healthy Caucasian individuals from Russia aged roughly 6 to 100 years. Approximately 9 milliliters of peripheral blood were collected from each donor into EDTA-treated Vacutainer tubes. Ficoll-Paque density-gradient centrifugation was used to isolate PBMCs, with at least 7 million per sample. Total RNA, at least 6 micrograms per sample, was extracted from PBMCs with Trizol reagent. The percentages of naive CD45RAhigh/CD27high T cells were determined by flow cytometry on a PBMC aliquot from every donor. Library generation was performed with 5' RACE. The instrument given in TCRdb is Illumina HiSeq 2500. A second 7 to 11 cycle PCR used a sample-barcoded 5' primer and a J-beta primer mix. A unique molecular identifier was introduced onto each TCR beta cDNA molecule by a template-switch 5' adaptor carrying 12 random nucleotides. Each sample yielded at least 3 million CDR3-containing paired-end reads. First-strand cDNA was synthesized from all RNA with the Mint cDNA synthesis kit, primed by a TRBC-specific oligonucleotide. Following uracil-DNA glycosylase treatment, a first 18-cycle PCR with universal primers M1SS and BC2_uni_R was performed on all cDNA. Per the original workflow: For normalization, 1 million high-quality reads, each with a distinct molecular identifier, were randomly selected from each sample. Instead of being binned into consensus sequences, reads that shared molecular identifiers were thrown out. CDR3 identification, clonotype clustering and error correction used MiTCR with a Q25 quality threshold and the strictest error-elimination algorithm. Lower-bound total TCR beta diversity was estimated with a nonparametric unseen species model using Euler transformation. In-frame beta chains were kept once TCRdb had trimmed the public reads at Q25 with fastp and called clones with MiXCR. One record per CDR3 amino acid sequence lists the most common genes and DNA. The V and J calls shown here were made by TCRdb, not taken from the authors' results. This sample lists fewer than 2,000,000 distinct CDR3 sequences; approximately 32% were detected once. The ten largest clones capture 11% of the sample.

V was cut back by 5 bases and J by 3 bases, leaving a gap of 13 bases between them. CDR1 and CDR2, per the germline V gene, are SGHAT and FQNNGV. From cysteine to phenylalanine, the CDR3 is 14 amino acids long. CDR3 DNA only is kept here, 42 bases in frame from base 1. This clonotype occurred many times. This receptor's antigen is unknown. Base qualities are not recorded, but no much larger clone differs from it by a single base. Source material: blood. The rearranged chain carries TRBV11-2 and TRBJ1-1, and possibly TRBD1, on 6 matching bases. The receptor was isolated from a woman in her 30s in good health. The nucleotide sequence reads TGTGCCAGCAGCCCCAGGGGCGGCGACACTGAAGCTTTCTTT. It codes for CASSPRGGDTEAFF. This CDR3, with the reference TRBV11-2 and TRBJ1-1 proteins standing in past its ends, gives the full variable domain EAGVAQSPRYKIIEKRQSVAFWCNPISGHATLYWYQQILGQGPKLLIQFQNNGVVDDSQLPKDRFSAERLKGVDSTLKIQPAKLEDSAVYLCASSPRGGDTEAFFGQGTRLTVV.